This TCR beta chain derives from a study of human T cells and chemical hapten exposure. Trimming took off 3 bases at V and 0 bases at J, with 9 bases between the two ends. Germline assignment: CDR1 LNHDA and CDR2 SQIVND (reference sequence). The CDR3 totals 16 residues. The time point is: patch test 2, 6 weeks after DPC sensitization. The treatment was: therapeutic diphenylcyclopropenone sensitization with weekly scalp DPC. TCRdb reprocessed the RACE reads via MiXCR and lists one record per CDR3 protein. Here the sample spans some 96,000 distinct CDR3 sequences, 9.3% being singletons. This clonotype was counted ten times or more.

The specimen was whole blood, collected in connection with sensitization to the hapten diphenylcyclopropenone (DPC). The chain uses TRBV19 and TRBJ2-6; D uncertain. The receptor was derived from a woman aged 40 to 50 with alopecia areata. Some clones in this sample may be carry-over from other donors' samples. CDR3 in amino acids: CASSITLGSGANVLTF. CDR3 DNA: TGTGCCAGTAGTATTACGCTGGGCTCTGGGGCCAACGTCCTGACTTTC.